Each of the 12 T cell receptor beta chains below was sequenced from the same sample in a study of blood T cells in healthy people across ages. Using a J-beta primer mix together with a sample-barcoded 5' primer, a second PCR was run for about 6 to 12 cycles. TCRdb ran MiXCR on the 5' RACE reads and lists one entry per CDR3 protein. The sample lists some 850,000 distinct CDR3 sequences, about a quarter occurring once. This sample was shared with a second study, whose subject was T cells of mothers and their children.

The sequencing sample was made of blood. These receptors were collected from a boy aged 5-17 years in good health.

This clonotype was picked up a small number of times. The rearrangement links TRBV29-1 to TRBJ2-1; 9 bases line up with TRBD2. J was trimmed by 4 bases and V by 7 bases; bases with no gene match: 14. The germline gives CDR1 SQVTM, CDR2 ANQGSEA. The CDR3 length is 16 residues. The DNA for the CDR3 is TGCAGCGCCGGAGGTAGCGGGGGAACCGAGTACAATGAGCAGTTCTTC. Protein product: CSAGGSGGTEYNEQFF.

CDR3 sequence: CASSPGTGGVNQPQHF. CDR3 DNA sequence: TGTGCCAGCAGCCCCGGGACAGGGGGAGTCAATCAGCCCCAGCATTTT. This chain uses TRBV12-3 or TRBV12-4 with TRBJ1-5; TRBD1 agrees at 11 bases. The CDR3 sequence is 16 residues long. V lost 6 bases, J lost 3 bases, and 7 bases stayed unmatched.

The chain links TRBV5-1 to TRBJ2-3; TRBD1 might be the D (6 bases). Deletions cut 1 base from V and 12 bases from J, with 12 bases between. Germline loops: CDR1 SGHRS, CDR2 YFSETQ. This CDR3 region has 12 residues. The CDR3 DNA reads TGCGCCAGCAGCTTGACGGCAGGGGTCCAGTATTTT. Amino acids: CASSLTAGVQYF.

The chain joins TRBV7-3 to TRBJ2-4, with a tentative D call TRBD1 (6 bases). The CDR3 extends over 13 amino acids. Trimming took 3 bases from V and 7 from J, leaving 10 bases between them. Germline CDR1 reads SGHTA; CDR2 reads FQGTGA. CDR3 DNA: TGTGCCAGCAGCTTGAACCAGGGGAACATTCAGTACTTC. This translates into CASSLNQGNIQYF. The full variable domain, completed using reference TRBV7-3 and TRBJ2-4, is GAGVSQTPSNKVTEKGKYVELRCDPISGHTALYWYRQSLGQGPEFLIYFQGTGAADDSGLPNDRFFAVRPEGSVSTLKIQRTERGDSAVYLCASSLNQGNIQYFGAGTRLSVL.

This clonotype was seen a few times. The gene calls are TRBV28 and TRBJ1-4; D is undetermined. V was trimmed by 2 bases and J by 13 bases, leaving 8 bases between them. The CDR3 totals 11 residues. Germline CDR1 reads MDHEN; CDR2 reads SYDVKM. The CDR3 nucleotides are TGTGCCAGCAGTTTAGGCCGCATACTGTTTTTT. Translating gives CASSLGRILFF.

This clonotype was observed a handful of times. The rearrangement links TRBV2 to TRBJ2-5, with D perhaps matching TRBD2 (6 bases). This CDR3 is 15 amino acids long. Trimming stripped 1 base from V and 5 bases from J, with 14 bases between. CDR1 is SNHLY and CDR2 is FYNNEI in the germline V gene. The CDR3 nucleotides are TGTGCCAGCAGTGAAGAAGCGGGTTTCCAGGAGACCCAGTACTTC. It specifies CASSEEAGFQETQYF. Using reference TRBV2 and TRBJ2-5 for the parts outside the CDR3, the full variable domain is EPEVTQTPSHQVTQMGQEVILRCVPISNHLYFYWYRQILGQKVEFLVSFYNNEISEKSEIFDDQFSVERPDGSNFTLKIRSTKLEDSAMYFCASSEEAGFQETQYFGPGTRLLVL.

A few counts support this clonotype. V gene TRBV20-1 combines with J gene TRBJ2-3, with D perhaps TRBD1 (6 bases). V lost 0 bases, J lost 6 bases, and 16 bases lay in between. The CDR3 has 15 amino acids. Germline V gene data show CDR1 as DFQATT and CDR2 as SNEGSKA (reference sequence). CDR3 region: CSARDLRRGSDTQYF. CDR3 DNA: TGCAGTGCTAGAGATCTCAGAAGGGGGTCGGATACGCAGTATTTT.

The chain combines TRBV2 with TRBJ1-6; 7 nucleotides align to TRBD1. Trimming took 5 bases from V and 9 from J; bases not matched to a gene: 10. The CDR3 is 15 residues long. Germline values: CDR1 SNHLY, CDR2 FYNNEI. For the CDR3, the DNA is TGTGCCAGCAGTACTGGGACAGCTTTGTCTTCACCCCTCCACTTT. Translating it yields CASSTGTALSSPLHF.

J is TRBJ2-5 and V is TRBV10-3; D is unresolved. The J call may be in error: the DNA end matches TRBJ2-7 better. The CDR3 consists of 12 residues. Germline values: CDR1 ENHRY, CDR2 SYGVKD. The chain's CDR3 is CAISSTAYEQYF. DNA of the CDR3: TGTGCCATCAGTTCCACGGCCTACGAGCAGTACTTC.

There are a few counts of this clonotype. The chain employs TRBV12-3 or TRBV12-4 and TRBJ1-6; perhaps TRBD1 as D (6 bases). The CDR3 runs to 14 residues. The V gene lost 7 bases and the J gene lost 4 bases, with 11 bases spanning the gap. The CDR3 region is CASTVGQYNSPLHF. The CDR3, as DNA: TGTGCCAGCACCGTCGGACAGTATAATTCACCCCTCCACTTT.

This clonotype has a handful of counts. The V and J genes are TRBV4-1 and TRBJ2-1; tentative D call: TRBD1 (6 bases). The DNA matches TRBJ2-5 better at its end, which makes the J call doubtful. The V gene's germline CDR1 is MGHRA and CDR2 YSYEKL. The CDR3 has 15 residues. The CDR3 DNA sequence: TGCGCCAGCAGCCAAGAGGGCCAGGGGCGGGAGACCCAGTACTTC. It yields the protein CASSQEGQGRETQYF.

The V call is TRBV3-1, the J call TRBJ2-7, with TRBD1 as a possible D gene (5 bases). Germline CDR1 reads LGHDT; CDR2 reads YNNKEL (reference sequence). The germline V and J ends were trimmed by 7 bases and 3 bases, with 22 bases remaining between them. CDR3 length: 16 amino acids. CDR3 sequence (DNA): TGTGCCAGCAACCCCCCAGGGTATACAGGCCTCTACGAGCAGTACTTC. This gives the protein CASNPPGYTGLYEQYF.